This TCR beta chain was profiled in a study of T cell changes during pregnancy in multiple sclerosis. This CDR3 region has 14 residues. The V end lost 5 bases, the J end lost 0 bases, and 11 bases lay between the germline ends. Per germline, CDR1 SGHAT and CDR2 FQNNGV. Generated by immunoSEQ multiplex PCR, the TCRdb table keeps only in-frame clones and is missing some. The sample has 39,000 or so clones; approximately 92% are singletons. The TCR was taken from a female donor with multiple sclerosis, enrolled in a pregnancy study. V is TRBV11-2 and J is TRBJ2-7; D call uncertain. Sequencing was performed on CD8+ T cells from peripheral blood mononuclear cells, taken before pregnancy. The CDR3 reads CASSRSSGSYEQYF. CDR3 nucleotide sequence: TGTGCCAGCAGCCGTTCATCGGGCTCCTACGAGCAGTACTTC.